This T cell receptor beta chain originates from a study of shared clonotypes between healthy human individuals. Trimming shortened V by 6 bases and J by 8 bases, and 20 bases separated the two germline ends. CDR1 is SGHKS, CDR2 YYEKEE, per germline (reference sequence). The CDR3 sequence is 14 residues long. Whole-study results and caveats: The study generally estimated greater richness for naive than memory subsets.

Remarks on this clone: Its antigen is not known.

Libraries were prepared by immunoSEQ multiplex PCR; TCRdb keeps only in-frame clonotypes and omits some of them. The sample has about 2.4 million clones; under 95% are singletons. Sequenced: naive CD4+ T cells from PBMCs. Specified subset: CD45RA+ positively selected. This rearrangement joins TRBV5-5 to TRBJ1-2; D gene ambiguous. The TCR originated in a man aged 18 to 30 in good health. Some clones in this sample may be carry-over from other donors' samples. This chain's CDR3 is CASNMDPAGFGYTF. CDR3 in DNA: TGTGCCAGCAATATGGACCCGGCGGGTTTCGGCTACACCTTC.